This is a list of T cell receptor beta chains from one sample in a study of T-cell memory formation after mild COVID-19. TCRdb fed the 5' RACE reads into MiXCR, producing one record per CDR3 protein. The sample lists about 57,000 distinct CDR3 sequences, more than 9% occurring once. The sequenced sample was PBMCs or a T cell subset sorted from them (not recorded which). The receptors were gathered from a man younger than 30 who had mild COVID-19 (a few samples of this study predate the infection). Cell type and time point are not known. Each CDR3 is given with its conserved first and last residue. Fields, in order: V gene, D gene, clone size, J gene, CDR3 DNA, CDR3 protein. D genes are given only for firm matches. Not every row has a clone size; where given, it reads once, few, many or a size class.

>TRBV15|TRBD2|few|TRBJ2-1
TGTGCCACCAGCAGGCTAGTAGCGGGGGGCGCCAATGAGCAGTTCTTC
CATSRLVAGGANEQFF
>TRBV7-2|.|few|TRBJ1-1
TGTGCCAGCAGCTTAGGTACAGGGTATGAAGCTTTCTTT
CASSLGTGYEAFF
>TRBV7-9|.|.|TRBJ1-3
TGTGCCAGCAGCTTCGGAAGCGTCTCTGGAAACACCATATATTTT
CASSFGSVSGNTIYF
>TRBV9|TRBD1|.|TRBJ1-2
TGTGCCAGCAGCGTAGCTACGCCAGGGGGTAACTATGGCTACACCTTC
CASSVATPGGNYGYTF
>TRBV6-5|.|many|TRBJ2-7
TGTGCCAGCAGGGAGCGGCGGGGCGAGCAGTACTTC
CASRERRGEQYF
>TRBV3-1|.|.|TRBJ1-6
TGTGCCAGCAGCCAAGACAGGGCTTTCCGTAATTCACCCCTCCACTTT
CASSQDRAFRNSPLHF
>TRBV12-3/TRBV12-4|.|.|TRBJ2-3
TGTGCCAGCAGTATAGCGCGTGGGGCCACGTCAGTAGATACGCAGTATTTT
CASSIARGATSVDTQYF
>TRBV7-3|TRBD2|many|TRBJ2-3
TGTGCCAGCAGCCCCCTAGCGGGGGGCGCAGATACGCAGTATTTT
CASSPLAGGADTQYF
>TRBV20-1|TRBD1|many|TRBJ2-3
TGCAGTGCCCACTCCGGGACAGGGCGTTCAGATACGCAGTATTTT
CSAHSGTGRSDTQYF
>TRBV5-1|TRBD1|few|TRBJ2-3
TGCGCCAGCACCCCGGGACAGGCGACAGATACGCAGTATTTT
CASTPGQATDTQYF
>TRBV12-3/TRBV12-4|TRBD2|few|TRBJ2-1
TGTGCCAGCAGTGCGGGGGGGGCAGGGGCCGAGCAGTTCTTC
CASSAGGAGAEQFF
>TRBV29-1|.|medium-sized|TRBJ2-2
TGCAGCGTTGAAGATTGGGGTTCTGAGGATTCCACCGGGGAGCTGTTTTTT
CSVEDWGSEDSTGELFF
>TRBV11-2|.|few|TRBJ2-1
TGTGCCAGCAGCTCATTCCTTGGACCCTTCAGCTCCTACAATGAGCAGTTCTTC
CASSSFLGPFSSYNEQFF
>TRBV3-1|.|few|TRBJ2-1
TGTGCCAGCCAACCGTCTGACTCCTACAATGAGCAGTTCTTC
CASQPSDSYNEQFF
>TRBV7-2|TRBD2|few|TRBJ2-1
TGTGCCAGCAGCCCTTGGACTAGCGGGGGGGGTGAGCAGTTCTTC
CASSPWTSGGGEQFF
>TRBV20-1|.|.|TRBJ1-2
TGCAGTGCTAGAGATTTGGGGGCGAGCTCTGGCTACACCTTC
CSARDLGASSGYTF
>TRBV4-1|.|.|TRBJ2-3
TGCGCCAGCAGCCCGAGGTGGGTGGGCACAGATACGCAGTATTTT
CASSPRWVGTDTQYF
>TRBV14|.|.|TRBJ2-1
TGTGCCAGCAGCCTACAACCACAGGGCTTATACAATGAGCAGTTCTTC
CASSLQPQGLYNEQFF
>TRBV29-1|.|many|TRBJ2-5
TGCAGCGTGAGACAGGCTCAAGAGACCCAGTACTTC
CSVRQAQETQYF
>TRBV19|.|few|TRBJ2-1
TGTGCCAGTAGTATGTCTAGCTCCTACAATGAGCAGTTCTTC
CASSMSSSYNEQFF
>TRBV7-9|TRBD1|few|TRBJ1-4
TGTGCCAGCAGTTTGTCCGGGACAGGAGATGAAAAACTGTTTTTT
CASSLSGTGDEKLFF
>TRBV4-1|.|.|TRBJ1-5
TGCGCCAGCAGCCAAGATGGTTTGAGCAATCAGCCCCAGCATTTT
CASSQDGLSNQPQHF
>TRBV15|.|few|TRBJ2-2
TGTGCCACCAGCAGTAATTCGGGGTCTAACACCGGGGAGCTGTTTTTT
CATSSNSGSNTGELFF
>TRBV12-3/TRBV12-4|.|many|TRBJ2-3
TGTGCCAGCACCACCGGGGATAGCCCGGGAGATACGCAGTATTTT
CASTTGDSPGDTQYF
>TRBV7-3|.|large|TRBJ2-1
TGTGCCAGCAGCGCCACCCTGGGCGAGCAGTTCTTC
CASSATLGEQFF
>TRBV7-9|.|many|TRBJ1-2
TGTGCCAGCAGCTTAGGGACAGCTAATCCCTATGGCTACACCTTC
CASSLGTANPYGYTF
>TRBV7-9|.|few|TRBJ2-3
TGTGCCAGCAGCCCCGGACACCCTAGCACAGATACGCAGTATTTT
CASSPGHPSTDTQYF
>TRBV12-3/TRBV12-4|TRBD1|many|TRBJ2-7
TGTGCCAGCAGTGCCGGGACAGGGCTTTACGAGCAGTACTTC
CASSAGTGLYEQYF
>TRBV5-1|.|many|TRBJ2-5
TGCGCCAGCAGCGTTGGCGGGGGCGAGGAGACCCAGTACTTC
CASSVGGGEETQYF
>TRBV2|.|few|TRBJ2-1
TGTGCCAGCAGTGTAGGGCAGGTGAATGAGCAGTTCTTC
CASSVGQVNEQFF
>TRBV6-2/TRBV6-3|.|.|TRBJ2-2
TGTGCCAGCAGAGGAGACACCGGGGAGCTGTTTTTT
CASRGDTGELFF
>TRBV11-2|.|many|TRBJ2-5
TGTGCCAGCAGCGCGGCAGGGGTCACACAAGAGACCCAGTACTTC
CASSAAGVTQETQYF